The 27 T cell receptor beta chains reported below all come from one sample, sequenced in a study of cytomegalovirus exposure and HLA in healthy donors. The PCR used 60 Vbeta and 13 Jbeta primers. Clones were sequenced by immunoSEQ multiplex PCR, and TCRdb holds only the in-frame ones, with some missing. The repertoire holds under 200,000 clones, approximately 82% seen once, with 4.9% in the top ten. The sequenced material came from PBMCs. These receptors were taken from a male donor in good health and CMV-seronegative.

The chain carries TRBV7-3 and TRBJ2-3; 10 bases map to TRBD2. Germline assignment: CDR1 SGHTA and CDR2 FQGTGA. After removal of 5 bases from V and 4 bases from J, the junction contained 6 bases not matched to a gene. The CDR3 runs 15 residues. The DNA of the CDR3 is TGTGCCAGCAGCCCCGGACTAGCGGCGGCAGATACGCAGTATTTT. This codes for CASSPGLAAADTQYF.

The chain employs TRBV18 and TRBJ1-1, with 7 bases that match TRBD1. CDR3 size: 14 residues. The V gene's germline CDR1 is KGHSH and CDR2 LQKENI. V lost 4 bases to trimming and J lost 1 base; unmatched junction nucleotides: 3. The CDR3 here is CASSRGQANTEAFF. DNA of the CDR3: TGTGCCAGCTCACGAGGACAGGCGAACACTGAAGCTTTCTTT.

The gene calls are TRBV23-1 and TRBJ2-3, with TRBD1 matching over 7 bases. TRBV23-1 is assigned to the ORF class and has an uncertain function. The J segment lost 2 bases and the V segment lost 7 bases, leaving 15 bases of the junction unmatched. This CDR3 has 17 residues. In nucleotides, the CDR3 is TGCGCCAGCATCCCGCCTGGCCCGGGACAGTACACAGATACGCAGTATTTT. Protein sequence: CASIPPGPGQYTDTQYF.

The chain joins TRBV2 to TRBJ1-1; D may be TRBD1 (6 bases). The CDR3 consists of 15 residues. Germline CDR1 and CDR2: SNHLY and FYNNEI. V shed 10 bases and J shed 4 bases, with 22 bases lying between them. CDR3 protein: CAIGQKSASLTEAFF. Here the CDR3 DNA reads TGTGCCATTGGACAGAAGTCAGCAAGTCTCACTGAAGCTTTCTTT.

The chain couples TRBV7-3 to TRBJ1-1; D is uncertain. CDR3 size: 15 residues. CDR1 and CDR2 from the germline V gene are SGHTA and FQGTGA. Trimming took off 6 bases at V and 7 bases at J, with 21 bases between the two ends. CDR3 sequence reads: CASSPNLWQDDEAFF. The CDR3 bases are TGTGCCAGCAGTCCAAACTTATGGCAGGATGATGAAGCTTTCTTT.

The CDR3 spells CASSLSSATNTGELFF. The CDR3 coding sequence is TGTGCCAGCAGTTTATCTAGCGCCACAAACACCGGGGAGCTGTTTTTT. J is TRBJ2-2 and V is TRBV27; tentative D call: TRBD2 (5 bases). The CDR3 runs 16 residues. V lost 0 bases, J lost 2 bases, and 10 bases lay in between. Germline V gives CDR1 MNHEY, CDR2 SMNVEV (reference sequence).

CDR3 protein: CASSSGTSGANEQFF. In DNA form, the CDR3 reads TGTGCCAGCAGTTCCGGGACTAGCGGCGCCAATGAGCAGTTCTTC. The chain combines TRBV7-3 with TRBJ2-1, with 11 bases aligning to TRBD2. The trim removed 6 bases at V and 6 bases at J, leaving 7 bases unmatched. The CDR3 totals 15 residues. Germline loops: CDR1 SGHTA, CDR2 FQGTGA.

The chain is built from TRBV7-3 and TRBJ2-5, with 10 bases identical to TRBD1. With 3 bases clipped from V and 7 bases from J, the junction kept 8 bases outside the gene matches. This CDR3 is 15 amino acids long. CDR1 SGHTA and CDR2 FQGTGA come from the germline V gene. The CDR3 DNA follows: TGTGCCAGCAGCTTCGGGACAGGGGCATGGGGGACCCAGTACTTC. Its translation: CASSFGTGAWGTQYF.

V is TRBV11-2 and J is TRBJ2-3, with a possible D match to TRBD2 (6 bases). This CDR3 contains 15 residues. Trimming took 2 bases from V and 4 from J, leaving 13 bases between them. Germline V gene lookup returns CDR1 SGHAT and CDR2 FQNNGV. DNA of the CDR3: TGTGCCAGCAGCTTATCGCGGGGCCCCCCAGATACGCAGTATTTT. Protein product: CASSLSRGPPDTQYF.

Only one count was recorded for this clone. The CDR3, as DNA: TGTGCCAGTAGTATATCATCGGGCAATCAGCCCCAGCATTTT. It is translated as CASSISSGNQPQHF. The chain employs TRBV19 and TRBJ1-5; D not certain. Germline V gene sequence: CDR1 LNHDA, CDR2 SQIVND (reference sequence). This CDR3 spans 14 amino acids. V lost 2 bases and J 2 bases, leaving 7 bases between the germline ends.

This chain connects TRBV28 to TRBJ2-5, with a possible D match to TRBD1 (6 bases). CDR1 MDHEN and CDR2 SYDVKM come from the germline V gene. V was clipped by 4 bases and J by 9 bases, with 18 bases between them. The CDR3 runs to 14 residues. The CDR3 protein is CASSSPGAASAQYF. The CDR3 DNA sequence: TGTGCCAGCAGTTCCCCAGGGGCCGCCTCGGCCCAGTACTTC.

This clone was observed a handful of times. The genes are TRBV4-2 and TRBJ2-5, with 9 bases fitting TRBD1. The V segment lost 1 base and the J segment 5 bases; nucleotides outside the gene matches: 5. Germline V gene sequence: CDR1 LGHNA, CDR2 YNFKEQ. The CDR3 spans 15 residues. The CDR3 region is CASSQAMTGGETQYF. The CDR3 DNA follows: TGTGCCAGCAGCCAAGCTATGACAGGGGGTGAGACCCAGTACTTC.

This chain connects TRBV4-2 to TRBJ2-1; 11 positions agree with TRBD2. Losses at the gene ends were 0 bases for V and 14 bases for J; bases not matched to a gene: 15. Germline V gene lookup returns CDR1 LGHNA and CDR2 YNFKEQ. CDR3 length: 17 amino acids. CDR3 loop: CASSQDWRVAGGPGEFF. Here the CDR3 DNA reads TGTGCCAGCAGCCAAGATTGGAGAGTAGCGGGGGGGCCGGGGGAGTTCTTC.

The V gene is TRBV5-6, the J gene TRBJ2-5, with D perhaps TRBD1 (6 bases). CDR1 and CDR2 (germline): SGHDT, YYEEEE. The V gene lost 2 bases and the J gene lost 5 bases, with 16 bases spanning the gap. The CDR3 spans 15 residues. This chain's CDR3 is CASSFPGTGKETQYF. CDR3 nucleotides: TGTGCCAGCAGCTTCCCCGGAACAGGGAAGGAGACCCAGTACTTC.

The chain recombines TRBV19 with TRBJ2-7; 11 bases are a match to TRBD1. CDR3 length: 16 residues. The V segment lost 6 bases and the J segment 2 bases; nucleotides outside the gene matches: 9. CDR1 and CDR2 (germline): LNHDA, SQIVND (reference sequence). CDR3 loop: CASSPPPGQGAYEQYF. The CDR3 nucleotides are TGTGCCAGTAGCCCCCCTCCGGGACAGGGGGCCTACGAGCAGTACTTC.

This clone came up a few times. The chain carries TRBV9 and TRBJ2-3; 11 nucleotides agree with TRBD2. Germline V gene sequence: CDR1 SGDLS, CDR2 YYNGEE. With 2 bases clipped from V and 4 bases from J, the junction kept 3 bases outside the gene matches. The CDR3 runs to 15 residues. This chain's CDR3 is CASSVIAGGSDTQYF. The CDR3 nucleotides are TGTGCCAGCAGCGTCATAGCGGGAGGGTCAGATACGCAGTATTTT. The full variable domain, its missing parts supplied by reference TRBV9 and TRBJ2-3, is DSGVTQTPKHLITATGQRVTLRCSPRSGDLSVYWYQQSLDQGLQFLIQYYNGEERAKGNILERFSAQQFPDLHSELNLSSLELGDSALYFCASSVIAGGSDTQYFGPGTRLTVL.

This chain connects TRBV7-9 to TRBJ2-1; D gene ambiguous. V gave up 0 bases and J gave up 9 bases, with 6 bases separating them. Germline values: CDR1 SEHNR, CDR2 FQNEAQ (reference sequence). CDR3 length: 12 amino acids. The CDR3 DNA follows: TGTGCCAGCAGCTTAGCCACGGGTGAGCAGTTCTTC. Protein: CASSLATGEQFF.

Notes on this clone: The junction and the germline gene differ at one end; a read error may be behind it. This chain links TRBV5-6 with TRBJ2-7, with no clear D. This CDR3 has 11 residues. Germline lookup yields CDR1 SGHDT and CDR2 YYEEEE. The CDR3 spells CASSLAETAAF. In nucleotides, the CDR3 is TGTGCCAGCAGCTTGGCCGAGACTGCGGCGTTC.

This rearrangement joins TRBV6-1 to TRBJ2-3, with TRBD1 identical over 7 bases. V lost 6 bases and J lost 3; bases outside the gene matches: 9. The CDR3 is made up of 15 amino acids. CDR1 is MNHNS, CDR2 SASEGT, per germline. The CDR3 DNA sequence: TGTGCCAGCAGAGCAGACAGGGCCGGGACAGATACGCAGTATTTT. Its protein product is CASRADRAGTDTQYF.

The J gene is TRBJ2-7, the V gene TRBV4-3; 14 nucleotides agree with TRBD2. The V gene end was trimmed by 5 bases and the J gene end by 6 bases; junction bases not matched to a gene: 12. The CDR3 runs 17 residues. The germline V gene has CDR1 LGHNA and CDR2 YSLEER. The CDR3 region has the DNA TGCGCCAGCAGCGACAACCCGGGACTAGCGGGAGAAGGCGAGCAGTACTTC. Its translation is CASSDNPGLAGEGEQYF.

The chain links TRBV19 to TRBJ2-1, with TRBD2 matching 9 bases. Germline loops: CDR1 LNHDA, CDR2 SQIVND (reference sequence). This CDR3 has 15 amino acids. The V and J ends lost 2 bases and 5 bases, in that order; junction bases with no gene match: 4. This CDR3 reads CASSILLAGNNEQFF. In nucleotides, the CDR3 is TGTGCCAGTAGTATACTTCTAGCGGGAAACAATGAGCAGTTCTTC.

V gene TRBV5-4 combines with J gene TRBJ2-3; 10 bases are shared with TRBD2. V lost 4 bases and J lost 2; bases outside the gene matches: 7. CDR1 is SGHNT and CDR2 is YYREEE in the germline V gene (reference sequence). This CDR3 spans 16 amino acids. CDR3 amino acids: CASSPRLAGDTDTQYF. As DNA, the CDR3 is TGTGCCAGCAGCCCCCGGCTAGCGGGAGACACAGATACGCAGTATTTT. Drawing the rest from reference TRBV5-4 and TRBJ2-3, the complete variable domain is ETGVTQSPTHLIKTRGQQVTLRCSSQSGHNTVSWYQQALGQGPQFIFQYYREEENGRGNFPPRFSGLQFPNYSSELNVNALELDDSALYLCASSPRLAGDTDTQYFGPGTRLTVL.

The CDR3 nucleotides read TGTGCCAGCAGCTTAGATTGGCCCCAACCGGGAAAACTGTTTTTT. It specifies CASSLDWPQPGKLFF. V is TRBV11-2 and J is TRBJ1-4; D unresolved. CDR3 size: 15 residues. V was pared by 0 bases and J by 10 bases, with 15 bases between. Germline assignment: CDR1 SGHAT and CDR2 FQNNGV.

The chain joins TRBV6-6 to TRBJ1-6; D is unclear. The V and J ends lost 2 bases and 10 bases respectively, with 9 bases between them. The CDR3 totals 13 residues. Germline values: CDR1 MNHNY, CDR2 SVGAGI (reference sequence). CDR3 nucleotide sequence: TGTGCCAGCAGTTACGGGCGGGAATCACCCCTCCACTTT. Residues: CASSYGRESPLHF.

This sequence joins TRBV6-4 and TRBJ2-2; 8 positions match TRBD2. J lost 3 bases, V lost 3 bases, and 6 bases had no gene match. The CDR3 runs to 16 residues. In germline, CDR1 is MRHNA, CDR2 SNTAGT. Here the CDR3 reads CASSDRAGEDTGELFF. Here the CDR3 DNA reads TGTGCCAGCAGTGATCGAGCGGGAGAGGACACCGGGGAGCTGTTTTTT.

V and J are TRBV7-9 and TRBJ2-5; D may be TRBD1 (6 bases). The assigned J gene may be wrong: the sequence end matches TRBJ2-7 better. CDR3 length: 14 amino acids. Germline V gene data show CDR1 as SEHNR and CDR2 as FQNEAQ (reference sequence). The CDR3 loop reads CASSLLIGGYEQYF. The CDR3 DNA sequence: TGTGCCAGCAGCTTACTAATAGGGGGCTACGAGCAGTACTTC.

This clone came up a few times. The rearrangement uses TRBV7-9 and TRBJ2-7, with 8 bases that match TRBD2. The CDR3 has 16 amino acids. The V gene's germline CDR1 is SEHNR and CDR2 FQNEAQ (reference sequence). The ends lost 6 bases at V and 2 bases at J; junction bases unmatched: 12. The CDR3 here is CASSRLSGNNPYEQYF. The CDR3 DNA follows: TGTGCCAGCAGTCGACTTAGCGGGAATAATCCCTACGAGCAGTACTTC.